The T cell receptor (beta chain) described here comes from a study of T cells in Graves' hyperthyroidism and ophthalmopathy. As for the study in general: Before any treatment, at initial diagnosis, peripheral blood was collected.

The study enrolled patients aged 18 to 65 with newly diagnosed hyperthyroidism of under 2 months' duration. Diagnoses were made from clinical symptoms, serum measures (thyroxine and TRAb), thyroid ultrasound and orbital computed tomography. The CDR3 consists of 17 residues. The trim removed 6 bases at V and 0 bases at J, leaving 11 bases unmatched. Germline assignment: CDR1 KGHSH and CDR2 LQKENI. Amplification of TCR beta CDR3 regions used RNA as the template. The TCR CDR3 was amplified in a first-round RT-PCR using the HTBI primer set. TCRdb itself ran the multiplex PCR reads through MiXCR, one entry per CDR3 protein. In the table there are approximately 640,000 distinct CDR3 sequences, around 16% of which are singletons.

The source material was blood. This chain joins TRBV18 and TRBJ1-3, with 7 bases identical to TRBD1. The clonotype was recovered from a man aged 45 to 65 with Graves' hyperthyroidism. As DNA, the CDR3 is TGTGCCAGCTCGACAGGGTTGTCTTCTCCCTCTGGAAACACCATATATTTT. Amino acids: CASSTGLSSPSGNTIYF.